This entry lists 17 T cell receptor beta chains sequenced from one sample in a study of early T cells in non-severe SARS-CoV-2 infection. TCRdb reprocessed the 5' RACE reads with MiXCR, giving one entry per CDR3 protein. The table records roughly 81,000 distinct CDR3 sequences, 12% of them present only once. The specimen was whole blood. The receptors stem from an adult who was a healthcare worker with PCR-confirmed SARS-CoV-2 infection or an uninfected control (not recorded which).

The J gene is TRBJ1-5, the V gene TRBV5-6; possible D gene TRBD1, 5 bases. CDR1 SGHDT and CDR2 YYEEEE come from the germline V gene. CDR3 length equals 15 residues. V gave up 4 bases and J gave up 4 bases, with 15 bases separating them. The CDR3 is CASSPRGFGNQPQHF. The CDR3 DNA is TGTGCCAGCAGCCCACGGGGGTTCGGAAATCAGCCCCAGCATTTT. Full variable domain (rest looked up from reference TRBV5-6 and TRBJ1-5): DAGVTQSPTHLIKTRGQQVTLRCSPKSGHDTVSWYQQALGQGPQFIFQYYEEEERQRGNFPDRFSGHQFPNYSSELNVNALLLGDSALYLCASSPRGFGNQPQHFGDGTRLSIL.

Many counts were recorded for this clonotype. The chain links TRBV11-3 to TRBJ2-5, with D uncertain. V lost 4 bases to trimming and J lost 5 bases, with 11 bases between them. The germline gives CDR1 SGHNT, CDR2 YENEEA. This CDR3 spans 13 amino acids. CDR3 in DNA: TGTGCCAGCAGCTCTGGGTCGAGGGAGACCCAGTACTTC. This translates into CASSSGSRETQYF.

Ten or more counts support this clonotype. CDR3 DNA: TGTGCCAGCAGCTTATCCCAGGTTCCCTACGAGCAGTACTTC. Its protein is CASSLSQVPYEQYF. This chain connects TRBV11-2 to TRBJ2-7; D gene unclear. Germline assignment: CDR1 SGHAT and CDR2 FQNNGV. There are 14 residues in the CDR3. Trimming removed 2 bases at V and 2 bases at J, with 10 bases between.

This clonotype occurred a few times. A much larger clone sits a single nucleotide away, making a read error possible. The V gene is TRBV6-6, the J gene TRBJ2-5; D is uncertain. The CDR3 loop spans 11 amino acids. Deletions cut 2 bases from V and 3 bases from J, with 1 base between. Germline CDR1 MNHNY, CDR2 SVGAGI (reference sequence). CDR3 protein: CASSYEETQYF. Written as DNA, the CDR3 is TGTGCCAGCAGTTACGAAGAGACCCAGTACTTC.

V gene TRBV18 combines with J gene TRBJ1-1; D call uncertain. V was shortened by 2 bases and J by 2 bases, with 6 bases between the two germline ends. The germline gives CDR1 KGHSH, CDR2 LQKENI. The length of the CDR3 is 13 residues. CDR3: CASSPALNTEAFF. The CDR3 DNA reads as TGTGCCAGCTCACCAGCGCTCAACACTGAAGCTTTCTTT.

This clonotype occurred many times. The CDR3, as DNA: TGTGCCAGCAGTTTAGGACTTCTCAGTGGGATGCGGGAGCTGTTTTTT. Translating gives CASSLGLLSGMRELFF. This chain uses TRBV12-3 or TRBV12-4 with TRBJ2-2; D unclear. Trimming stripped 1 base from V and 9 bases from J, with 18 bases between. The CDR3 sequence is 16 residues long.

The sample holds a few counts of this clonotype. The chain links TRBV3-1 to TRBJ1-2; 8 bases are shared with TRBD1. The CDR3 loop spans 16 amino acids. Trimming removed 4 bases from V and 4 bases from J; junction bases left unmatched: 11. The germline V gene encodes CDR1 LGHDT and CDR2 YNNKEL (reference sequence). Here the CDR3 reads CASSPGVRQGRYGYTF. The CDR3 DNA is TGTGCCAGCAGCCCCGGGGTGAGACAGGGGCGCTATGGCTACACCTTC.

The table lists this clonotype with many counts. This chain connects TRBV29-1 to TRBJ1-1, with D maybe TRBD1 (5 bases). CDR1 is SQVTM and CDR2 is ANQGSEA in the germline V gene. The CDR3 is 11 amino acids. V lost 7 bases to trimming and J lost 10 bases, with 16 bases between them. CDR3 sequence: CSAGDFLRAFF. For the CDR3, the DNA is TGCAGCGCCGGGGACTTTTTGAGAGCTTTCTTT.

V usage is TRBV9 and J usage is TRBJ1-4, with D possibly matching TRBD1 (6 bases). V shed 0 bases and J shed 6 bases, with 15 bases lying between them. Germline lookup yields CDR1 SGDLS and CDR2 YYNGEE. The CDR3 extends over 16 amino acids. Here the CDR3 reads CASSVALGGQYEKLFF. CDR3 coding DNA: TGTGCCAGCAGCGTAGCATTGGGAGGACAGTATGAAAAACTGTTTTTT. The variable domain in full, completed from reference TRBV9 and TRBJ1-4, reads DSGVTQTPKHLITATGQRVTLRCSPRSGDLSVYWYQQSLDQGLQFLIQYYNGEERAKGNILERFSAQQFPDLHSELNLSSLELGDSALYFCASSVALGGQYEKLFFGSGTQLSVL.

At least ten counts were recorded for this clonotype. The CDR3 here is CSANSGNEQFF. CDR3 DNA sequence: TGCAGTGCTAATAGCGGCAATGAGCAGTTCTTC. The chain employs TRBV20-1 and TRBJ2-1; a weak D match, TRBD2 (6 bases). The CDR3 is made up of 11 amino acids. V dropped 4 bases and J dropped 6 bases, with 7 bases sitting between them. Per germline, CDR1 DFQATT and CDR2 SNEGSKA (reference sequence).

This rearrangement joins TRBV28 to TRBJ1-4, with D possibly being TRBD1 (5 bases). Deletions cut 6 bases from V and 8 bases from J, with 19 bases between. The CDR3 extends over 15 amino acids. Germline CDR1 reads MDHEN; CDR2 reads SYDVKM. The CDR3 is CASSRIQVTREKLFF. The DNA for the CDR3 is TGTGCCAGCAGCCGCATACAGGTTACGAGGGAAAAACTGTTTTTT.

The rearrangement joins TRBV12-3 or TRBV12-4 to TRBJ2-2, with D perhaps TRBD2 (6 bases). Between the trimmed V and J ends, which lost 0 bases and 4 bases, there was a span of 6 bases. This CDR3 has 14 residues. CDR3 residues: CASSLAGGTGELFF. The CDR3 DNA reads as TGTGCCAGCAGTTTAGCGGGGGGCACCGGGGAGCTGTTTTTT.

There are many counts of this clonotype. DNA of the CDR3: TGTGCCAGCAGCTTACTTGGGACAGGGATGAACACTGAAGCTTTCTTT. Translation gives CASSLLGTGMNTEAFF. V and J are TRBV11-2 and TRBJ1-1; 9 positions match TRBD1. V lost 2 bases and J lost 0; bases outside the gene matches: 4. CDR3 length: 16 residues. CDR1 is SGHAT, CDR2 FQNNGV, per germline.

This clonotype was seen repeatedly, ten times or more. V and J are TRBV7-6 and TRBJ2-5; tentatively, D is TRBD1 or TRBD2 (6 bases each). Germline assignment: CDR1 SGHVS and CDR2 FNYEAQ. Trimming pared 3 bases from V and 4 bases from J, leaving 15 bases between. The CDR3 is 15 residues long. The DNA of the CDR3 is TGTGCCAGCAGCTTGAATCGGGGGCTAGGAGAGACCCAGTACTTC. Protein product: CASSLNRGLGETQYF.

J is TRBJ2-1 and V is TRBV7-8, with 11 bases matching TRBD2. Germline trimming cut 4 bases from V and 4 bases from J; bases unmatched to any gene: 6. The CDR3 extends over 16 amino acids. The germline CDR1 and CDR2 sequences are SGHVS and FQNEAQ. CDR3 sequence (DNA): TGTGCCAGCAGCTCGGGTATAGCGGGAGGGTACAATGAGCAGTTCTTC. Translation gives CASSSGIAGGYNEQFF.

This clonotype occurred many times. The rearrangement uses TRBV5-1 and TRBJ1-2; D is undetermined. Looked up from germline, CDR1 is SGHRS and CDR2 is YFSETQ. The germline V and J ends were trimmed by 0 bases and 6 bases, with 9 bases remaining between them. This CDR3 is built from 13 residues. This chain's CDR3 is CASSLEGVDGYTF. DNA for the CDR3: TGCGCCAGCAGCTTGGAGGGTGTCGATGGCTACACCTTC.

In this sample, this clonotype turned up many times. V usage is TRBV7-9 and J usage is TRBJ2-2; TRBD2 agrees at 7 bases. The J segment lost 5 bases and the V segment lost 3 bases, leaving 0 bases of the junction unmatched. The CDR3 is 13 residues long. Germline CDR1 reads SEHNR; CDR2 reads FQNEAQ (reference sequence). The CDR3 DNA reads TGTGCCAGCAGCTTTAGCGGGACCGGGGAGCTGTTTTTT. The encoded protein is CASSFSGTGELFF.